The present T cell receptor beta chain was sequenced within a study of T cells in Graves' hyperthyroidism and ophthalmopathy. Study-level background: The blood sample was taken at first diagnosis, before treatment began. Findings and caveats of the study: Progression to ophthalmopathy was predicted a median of approximately seven months early. Blood held most thyroid clonotypes expanded above 0.001 frequency.

The table lists this clonotype with many counts. The antigen is unknown. The length of the CDR3 is 13 residues. Germline V CDR1 and CDR2: DFQATT, SNEGSKA (reference sequence). V lost 6 bases to trimming and J lost 4 bases; unmatched junction nucleotides: 8. Calling Graves' hyperthyroidism stable meant ophthalmopathy did not progress within 18 months. Researchers amplified the TCR beta CDR3 regions from RNA transcripts. HTBI primers were used for first-round RT-PCR of the TCR CDR3. A single record per CDR3 protein comes from TCRdb applying MiXCR to the multiplex PCR reads. This table holds approximately 430,000 distinct CDR3 sequences, around 14% found once.

The chain carries TRBV20-1 and TRBJ1-1; TRBD1 matches at 7 bases. The receptor was isolated from a woman aged 18-29 years with Graves' hyperthyroidism. Material: blood. The CDR3 loop reads CSAPTGDRTEAFF. The CDR3 DNA follows: TGCAGTGCACCAACAGGGGATCGCACTGAAGCTTTCTTT.